Presented here are 7 T cell receptor beta chains from one specimen sequenced in a study of blood T cells in healthy people across ages. Using a J-beta primer mix together with a sample-barcoded 5' primer, a second PCR was run for roughly 6 to 11 cycles. TCRdb reprocessed the 5' RACE reads with MiXCR, giving one entry per CDR3 protein. Among approximately 1.5 million distinct CDR3 sequences listed, approximately 43% were seen once. The sequencing sample was made of blood. The receptor source for this set is a woman younger than 30 in good health.

The sample holds a few counts of this clonotype. V gene TRBV4-1 combines with J gene TRBJ1-4; D is ambiguous. Germline loops: CDR1 MGHRA, CDR2 YSYEKL. Trimming shortened V by 4 bases and J by 5 bases, and 11 bases separated the two germline ends. The CDR3 is 14 amino acids. CDR3 nucleotide sequence: TGCGCCAGCAGCCCATCAGTTTCGAATGAAAAACTGTTTTTT. Its translation: CASSPSVSNEKLFF.

The rearrangement uses TRBV4-3 and TRBJ1-2, with 7 positions matching TRBD1. Per germline, CDR1 LGHNA and CDR2 YSLEER. Unmatched junction bases numbered 8, after V lost 1 base and J lost 3 bases. The CDR3 runs 16 residues. As DNA, the CDR3 is TGCGCCAGCAGCCAAGTCGGGGGGGGGACAGACTATGGCTACACCTTC. The encoded protein is CASSQVGGGTDYGYTF.

This clonotype occurred a few times. The chain carries TRBV28 and TRBJ2-5; tentative D call: TRBD2 (6 bases). The J call is doubtful: the DNA matches TRBJ2-7 better. Germline-derived CDR1 and CDR2 are MDHEN and SYDVKM. This CDR3 region has 15 residues. CDR3 coding DNA: TGTGCCAGCAGTCCCCTCCGGCAGCGGGCTTACGAGCAGTACTTC. It codes for CASSPLRQRAYEQYF.

The V and J genes are TRBV4-3 and TRBJ2-7, with 8 positions matching TRBD1. V lost 0 bases, J lost 2 bases, and 6 bases stayed unmatched. The germline V gene has CDR1 LGHNA and CDR2 YSLEER. This CDR3 has 16 residues. CDR3 DNA: TGCGCCAGCAGCCAAGAGTGGGGACAGGCAGCCTACGAGCAGTACTTC. The encoded protein is CASSQEWGQAAYEQYF.

This chain links TRBV28 with TRBJ2-7, with 8 bases matching TRBD2. Germline V gene data show CDR1 as MDHEN and CDR2 as SYDVKM. With V trimmed by 0 bases and J by 1 base, 8 bases remained unmatched. The CDR3 has 17 residues. In nucleotides, the CDR3 is TGTGCCAGCAGTTTATGGTTACTAGCGGATGATTCCTACGAGCAGTACTTC. Translation gives CASSLWLLADDSYEQYF.

This rearrangement joins TRBV3-1 to TRBJ2-5, with TRBD2 identical over 9 bases. Germline V gives CDR1 LGHDT, CDR2 YNNKEL (reference sequence). J was trimmed by 2 bases and V by 4 bases; bases with no gene match: 14. This CDR3 has 18 amino acids. The DNA of the CDR3 is TGTGCCAGCAGCCCCCCAAGACGAGCGGGAGGAACTCAAGAGACCCAGTACTTC. The encoded protein is CASSPPRRAGGTQETQYF.

This clonotype showed up just once. The gene calls are TRBV11-2 and TRBJ1-2; D may be TRBD1 (5 bases). Germline CDR1 is SGHAT and CDR2 is FQNNGV. Trimming stripped 5 bases from V and 8 bases from J, with 15 bases between. The CDR3 runs 13 residues. The chain's CDR3 is CASSPGIWGGYTF. The DNA for the CDR3 is TGTGCCAGCAGCCCGGGAATCTGGGGCGGCTACACCTTC. The whole variable domain, filled in from reference TRBV11-2 and TRBJ1-2, reads EAGVAQSPRYKIIEKRQSVAFWCNPISGHATLYWYQQILGQGPKLLIQFQNNGVVDDSQLPKDRFSAERLKGVDSTLKIQPAKLEDSAVYLCASSPGIWGGYTFGSGTRLTVV.